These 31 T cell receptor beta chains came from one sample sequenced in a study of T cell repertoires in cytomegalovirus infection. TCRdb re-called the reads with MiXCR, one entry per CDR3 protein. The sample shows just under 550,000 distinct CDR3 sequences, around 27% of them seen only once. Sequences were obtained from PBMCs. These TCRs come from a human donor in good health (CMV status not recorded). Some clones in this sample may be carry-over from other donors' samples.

As DNA, the CDR3 is TGCAGTGCTAGCGGTTTGTCCTACGAGCAGTACTTC. Amino acids: CSASGLSYEQYF. The rearrangement links TRBV20-1 to TRBJ2-7; no firm D call. Between the trimmed V and J ends, which lost 3 bases and 1 base, there was a span of 7 bases. This CDR3 contains 12 residues. Looked up from germline, CDR1 is DFQATT and CDR2 is SNEGSKA (reference sequence).

The CDR3 DNA is TGCGCCAGCAGCTCCGACGACAGGGGTTCGGAGACCCAGTACTTC. It yields the protein CASSSDDRGSETQYF. V is TRBV5-1 and J is TRBJ2-5; TRBD1 agrees at 8 bases. The CDR3 totals 15 residues. Per the germline V gene, CDR1 is SGHRS and CDR2 is YFSETQ. J was trimmed by 5 bases and V by 3 bases; bases with no gene match: 9.

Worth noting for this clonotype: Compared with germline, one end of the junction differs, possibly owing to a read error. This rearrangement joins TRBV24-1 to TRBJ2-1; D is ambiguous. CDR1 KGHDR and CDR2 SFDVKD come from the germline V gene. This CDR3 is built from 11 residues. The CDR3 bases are TGTGCCACCAGCGCCTATAATGAGCAGTTCTTC. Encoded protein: CATSAYNEQFF.

This chain's CDR3 is CASSLDRAGMNTEAFF. The CDR3 nucleotides are TGTGCCAGCAGCTTGGACCGGGCGGGGATGAACACTGAAGCTTTCTTT. V usage is TRBV5-6 and J usage is TRBJ1-1; D gene ambiguous. The germline CDR1 and CDR2 sequences are SGHDT and YYEEEE. The CDR3 totals 16 residues. Deletions cut 0 bases from V and 0 bases from J, with 12 bases between.

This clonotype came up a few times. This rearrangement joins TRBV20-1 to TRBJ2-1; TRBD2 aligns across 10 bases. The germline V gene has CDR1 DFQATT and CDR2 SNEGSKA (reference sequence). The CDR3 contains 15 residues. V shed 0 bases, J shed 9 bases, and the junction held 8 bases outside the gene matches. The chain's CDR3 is CSARDRPSGSPEQFF. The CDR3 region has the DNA TGCAGTGCTAGAGATCGGCCTAGCGGGAGCCCTGAGCAGTTCTTC.

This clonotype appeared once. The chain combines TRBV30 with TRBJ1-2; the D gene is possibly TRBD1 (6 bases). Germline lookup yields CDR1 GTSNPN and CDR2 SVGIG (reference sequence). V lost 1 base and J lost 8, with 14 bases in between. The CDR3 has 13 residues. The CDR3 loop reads CAWSASGAGGYTF. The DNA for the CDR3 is TGTGCCTGGAGTGCCTCAGGGGCGGGAGGCTACACCTTC.

As DNA, the CDR3 is TGTGCCAGTAGTACGGGGGCGGCTGGGGCCAACGTCCTGACTTTC. Protein product: CASSTGAAGANVLTF. This chain joins TRBV19 and TRBJ2-6, with D perhaps assigned TRBD1 or TRBD2 (6 bases each). Germline CDR1 reads LNHDA; CDR2 reads SQIVND (reference sequence). V was cut by 4 bases and J by 2 bases, with 9 bases left in between. The CDR3 is 15 amino acids.

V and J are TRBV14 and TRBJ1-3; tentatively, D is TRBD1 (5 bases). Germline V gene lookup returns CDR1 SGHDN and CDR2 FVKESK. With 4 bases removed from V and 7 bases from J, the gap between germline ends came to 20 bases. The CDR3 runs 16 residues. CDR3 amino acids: CASSPTTRGRRNTIYF. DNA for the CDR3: TGTGCCAGCAGCCCTACCACCCGGGGACGCCGGAACACCATATATTTT.

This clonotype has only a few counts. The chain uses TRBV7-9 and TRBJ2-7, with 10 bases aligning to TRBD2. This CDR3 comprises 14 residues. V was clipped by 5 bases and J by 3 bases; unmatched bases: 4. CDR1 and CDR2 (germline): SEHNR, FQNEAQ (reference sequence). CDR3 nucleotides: TGTGCCAGCAGCCCTAGCGGGAGAAGCTACGAGCAGTACGTC. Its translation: CASSPSGRSYEQYV.

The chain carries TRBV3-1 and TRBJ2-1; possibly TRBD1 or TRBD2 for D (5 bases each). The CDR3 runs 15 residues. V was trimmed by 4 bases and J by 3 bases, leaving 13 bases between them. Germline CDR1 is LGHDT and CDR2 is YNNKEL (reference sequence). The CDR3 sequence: CASSPRDGNYNEQFF. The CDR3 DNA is TGTGCCAGCAGCCCCCGGGACGGCAACTACAATGAGCAGTTCTTC.

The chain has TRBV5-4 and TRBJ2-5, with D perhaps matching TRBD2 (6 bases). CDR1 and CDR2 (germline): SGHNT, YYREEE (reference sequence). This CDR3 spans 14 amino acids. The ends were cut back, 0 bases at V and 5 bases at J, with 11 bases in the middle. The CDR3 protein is CASSLVSSVETQYF. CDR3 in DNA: TGTGCCAGCAGCTTGGTATCTAGCGTTGAGACCCAGTACTTC.

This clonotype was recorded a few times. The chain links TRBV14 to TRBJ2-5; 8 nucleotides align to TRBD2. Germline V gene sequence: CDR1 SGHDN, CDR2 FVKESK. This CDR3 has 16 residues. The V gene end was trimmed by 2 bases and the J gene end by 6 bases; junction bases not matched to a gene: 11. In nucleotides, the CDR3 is TGTGCCAGCAGCCAAACTCGGGGGGGAATTTGGAAGACCCAGTACTTC. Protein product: CASSQTRGGIWKTQYF.

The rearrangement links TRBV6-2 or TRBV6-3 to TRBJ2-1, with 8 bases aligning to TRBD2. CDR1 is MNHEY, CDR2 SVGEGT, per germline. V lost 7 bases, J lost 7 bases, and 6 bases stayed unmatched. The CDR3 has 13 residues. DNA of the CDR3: TGTGCCAGCAATCTCTTAGCGGGAAATGAGCAGTTCTTC. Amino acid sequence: CASNLLAGNEQFF.

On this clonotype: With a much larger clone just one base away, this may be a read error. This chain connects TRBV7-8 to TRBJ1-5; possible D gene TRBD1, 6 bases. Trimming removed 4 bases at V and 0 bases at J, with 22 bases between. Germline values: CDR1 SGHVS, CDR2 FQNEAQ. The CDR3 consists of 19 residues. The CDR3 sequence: CASSSDQGDTWYSNQPQHF. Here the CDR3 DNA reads TGTGCCAGCAGCTCCGACCAAGGGGACACTTGGTATAGCAATCAGCCCCAGCATTTT. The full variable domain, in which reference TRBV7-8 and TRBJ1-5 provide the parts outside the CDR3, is GAGVSQSPRYKVAKRGQDVALRCDPISGHVSLFWYQQALGQGPEFLTYFQNEAQLDKSGLPSDRFFAERPEGSVSTLKIQRTQQEDSAVYLCASSSDQGDTWYSNQPQHFGDGTRLSIL.

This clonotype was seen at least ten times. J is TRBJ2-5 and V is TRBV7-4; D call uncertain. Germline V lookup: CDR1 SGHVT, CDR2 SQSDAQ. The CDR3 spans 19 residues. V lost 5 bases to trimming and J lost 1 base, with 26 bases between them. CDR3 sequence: CASSPKKNAHIESQETQYF. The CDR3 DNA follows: TGTGCCAGCAGCCCAAAAAAGAACGCCCACATTGAGTCCCAAGAGACCCAGTACTTC.

Here the CDR3 reads CASSTDPQSQYF. DNA for the CDR3: TGTGCCAGCAGCACGGACCCCCAGTCCCAGTACTTC. V is TRBV5-6 and J is TRBJ2-5; D remains unclear. Trimming left V 4 bases short and J 9 bases short, with 13 bases between. CDR3 length: 12 amino acids. Germline V gives CDR1 SGHDT, CDR2 YYEEEE.

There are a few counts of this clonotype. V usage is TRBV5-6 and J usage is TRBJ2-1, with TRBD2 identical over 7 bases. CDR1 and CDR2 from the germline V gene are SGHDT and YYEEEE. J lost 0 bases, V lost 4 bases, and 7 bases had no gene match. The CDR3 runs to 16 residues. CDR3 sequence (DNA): TGTGCCAGCAGCCTGAGGGACTACAGCTCCTACAATGAGCAGTTCTTC. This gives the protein CASSLRDYSSYNEQFF.

The CDR3 loop reads CASSPARGNTEAFF. CDR3 nucleotide sequence: TGTGCCAGCAGCCCCGCGCGGGGGAACACTGAAGCTTTCTTT. V usage is TRBV11-3 and J usage is TRBJ1-1; no clear D. V lost 5 bases and J 1 base, leaving 11 bases between the germline ends. The CDR3 loop spans 14 amino acids. Per germline, CDR1 SGHNT and CDR2 YENEEA.

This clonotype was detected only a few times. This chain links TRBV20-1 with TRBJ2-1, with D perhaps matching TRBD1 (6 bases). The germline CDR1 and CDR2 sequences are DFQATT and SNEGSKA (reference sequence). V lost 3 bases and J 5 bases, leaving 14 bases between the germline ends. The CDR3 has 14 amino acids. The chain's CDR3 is CSARGRTDNNEQFF. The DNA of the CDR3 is TGCAGTGCTAGGGGCCGGACAGATAACAATGAGCAGTTCTTC.

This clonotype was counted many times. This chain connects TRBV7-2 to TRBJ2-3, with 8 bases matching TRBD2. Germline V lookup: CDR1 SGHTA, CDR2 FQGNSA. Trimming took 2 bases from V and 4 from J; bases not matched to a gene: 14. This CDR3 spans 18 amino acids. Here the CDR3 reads CASSLSLGLAGWADTQYF. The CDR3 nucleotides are TGTGCCAGCAGCTTAAGTCTCGGGTTAGCGGGATGGGCAGATACGCAGTATTTT.

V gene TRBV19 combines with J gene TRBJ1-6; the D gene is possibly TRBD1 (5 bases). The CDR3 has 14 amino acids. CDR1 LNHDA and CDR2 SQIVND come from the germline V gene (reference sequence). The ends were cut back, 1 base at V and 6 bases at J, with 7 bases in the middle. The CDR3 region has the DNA TGTGCCAGTAGTATAGGACAGTTTAATTCACCCCTCCACTTT. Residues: CASSIGQFNSPLHF.

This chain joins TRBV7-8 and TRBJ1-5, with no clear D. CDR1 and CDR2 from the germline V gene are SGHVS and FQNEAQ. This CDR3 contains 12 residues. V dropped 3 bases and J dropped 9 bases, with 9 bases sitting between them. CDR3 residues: CASSFDKGPQHF. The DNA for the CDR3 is TGTGCCAGCAGCTTCGACAAGGGGCCCCAGCATTTT.

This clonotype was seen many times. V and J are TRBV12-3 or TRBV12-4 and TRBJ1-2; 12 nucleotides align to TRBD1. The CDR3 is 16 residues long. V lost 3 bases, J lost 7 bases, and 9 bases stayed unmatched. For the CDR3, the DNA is TGTGCCAGCAGTTTTGGGACAGGGGGCGTTAAGGCTGGCTACACCTTC. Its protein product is CASSFGTGGVKAGYTF.

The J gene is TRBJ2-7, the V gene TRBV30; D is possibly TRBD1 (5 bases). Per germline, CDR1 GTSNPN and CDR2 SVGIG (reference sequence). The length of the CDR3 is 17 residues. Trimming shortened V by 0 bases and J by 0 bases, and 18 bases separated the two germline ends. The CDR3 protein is CAWSVSPNRGASYEQYF. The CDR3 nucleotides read TGTGCCTGGAGTGTAAGCCCTAACCGTGGGGCCTCCTACGAGCAGTACTTC. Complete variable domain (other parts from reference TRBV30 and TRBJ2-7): SQTIHQWPATLVQPVGSPLSLECTVEGTSNPNLYWYRQAAGRGLQLLFYSVGIGQISSEVPQNLSASRPQDRQFILSSKKLLLSDSGFYLCAWSVSPNRGASYEQYFGPGTRLTVT.

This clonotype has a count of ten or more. Here the CDR3 reads CASTPTGPAMGGYTF. For the CDR3, the DNA is TGTGCCAGCACTCCCACGGGACCCGCGATGGGGGGCTACACCTTC. The V gene is TRBV7-2, the J gene TRBJ1-2, with a tentative D call TRBD1 (5 bases). V was shortened by 7 bases and J by 8 bases, with 23 bases between the two germline ends. Per the germline V gene, CDR1 is SGHTA and CDR2 is FQGNSA. The CDR3 runs 15 residues.

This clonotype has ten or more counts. This CDR3 reads CASSSFGRSSYNEQFF. The CDR3 nucleotides read TGTGCCAGCAGTTCATTTGGACGGTCCTCCTACAATGAGCAGTTCTTC. The V call is TRBV12-3 or TRBV12-4, the J call TRBJ2-1; D remains unclear. The CDR3 length is 16 residues. V lost 4 bases and J 0 bases, leaving 13 bases between the germline ends.

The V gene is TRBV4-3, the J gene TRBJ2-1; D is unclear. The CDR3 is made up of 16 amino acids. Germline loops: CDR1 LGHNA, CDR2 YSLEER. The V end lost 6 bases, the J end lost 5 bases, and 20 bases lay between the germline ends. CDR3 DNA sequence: TGCGCCAGCAGTATGTTAGTAGGTGGGTTTAACAATGAGCAGTTCTTC. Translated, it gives CASSMLVGGFNNEQFF.

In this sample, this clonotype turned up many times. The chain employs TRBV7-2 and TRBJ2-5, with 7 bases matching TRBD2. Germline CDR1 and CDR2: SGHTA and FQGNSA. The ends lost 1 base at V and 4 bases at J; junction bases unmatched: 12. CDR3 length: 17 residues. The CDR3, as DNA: TGTGCCAGCAGCTTAGGACTCCAGCGGGGCTCATTAGAGACCCAGTACTTC. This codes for CASSLGLQRGSLETQYF.

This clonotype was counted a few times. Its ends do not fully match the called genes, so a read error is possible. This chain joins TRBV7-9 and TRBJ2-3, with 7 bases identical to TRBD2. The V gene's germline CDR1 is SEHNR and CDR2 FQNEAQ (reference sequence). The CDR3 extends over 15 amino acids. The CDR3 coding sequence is TGTGCCAGCAACTTACAGGCGGGAGTCGCAGATACGCAGTATTTT. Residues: CASNLQAGVADTQYF.

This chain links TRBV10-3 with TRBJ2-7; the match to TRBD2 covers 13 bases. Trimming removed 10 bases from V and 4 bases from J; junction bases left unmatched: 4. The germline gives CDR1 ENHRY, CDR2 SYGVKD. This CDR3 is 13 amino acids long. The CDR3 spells CATWTSGSYEQYF. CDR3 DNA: TGTGCCACCTGGACTAGCGGGAGTTACGAGCAGTACTTC.

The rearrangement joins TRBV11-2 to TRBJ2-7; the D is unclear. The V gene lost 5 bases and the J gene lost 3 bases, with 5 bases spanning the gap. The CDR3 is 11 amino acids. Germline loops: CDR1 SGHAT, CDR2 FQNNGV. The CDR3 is CASSANYEQYV. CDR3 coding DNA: TGTGCCAGCAGCGCCAACTACGAGCAGTACGTC.